This TCR beta chain was sequenced during a study of regulatory T cells in long-lasting Graves disease (dated by TCRdb to about 2021). Regarding the research as a whole: Antithyroid drugs had been taken for less than 3 months by newly diagnosed Graves' disease patients. Patients with persistent Graves' disease were compared with patients with newly diagnosed Graves' disease using TCR sequencing and RNA sequencing of peripheral blood. The study was conducted in China and was registered as a clinical trial. A total of roughly 33 samples were covered by TCR sequencing, comprising some 13 persistent and around 20 newly diagnosed Graves' disease patients.

Reading the germline V gene (reference sequence) gives CDR1 LGHDT and CDR2 YNNKEL. The cysteine opens and the phenylalanine closes a CDR3 of 13 amino acids. The read is trimmed to its CDR3 DNA, 39 bases read in frame from base 1. The full study reports these points: The small sample size was acknowledged by the authors as a limitation that may reduce accuracy. Lower TCR Shannon entropy and fewer highly expanded clones were observed in persistent Graves' disease patients than in newly diagnosed patients, which suggested clonal expansion. Because the primary lesion, thyroid tissue, could not be accessed, the study looked at peripheral blood alone. Preferential use of TRBV28, TRBJ1-2 and TRBJ2-5 was observed in persistent disease, whereas TRBV20-1 and TRBJ2-1 were favored in newly diagnosed disease. Sequencing and analysis were limited to the TCR beta chain. More public clonotypes were shared among persistent patients (around 2,600) than among newly diagnosed patients (966).

Libraries were made using multiplex PCR. The reads were generated on an Illumina HiSeq 4000. TCR beta libraries were built with iRepertoire HTBI primers and Arm-PCR amplification of CDR3 regions. Before sequencing, the PCR products underwent gel purification. In the authors' own workflow: A total of around 66 TRBV and 14 TRBJ segments were identified across samples and were used for gene usage analysis of CDR3 amino acid clonotypes. COPE and FqMerger were used to merge the filtered high-quality paired reads into contigs. BLAST was used to align contigs to the IMGT TRBV, TRBD and TRBJ reference genes, and CDR3 was defined following IMGT. Any clonotype with a frequency above 0.1% was classified as a highly expanded clone. Repertoire diversity was measured by Shannon entropy, and V-J evenness by the Gini coefficient. A clonotype was considered public if more than one individual shared it. TCRdb itself trimmed the public reads at Q25 with fastp, ran MiXCR and retained productive beta chains. One record per CDR3 amino acid sequence lists the most common genes and DNA. The V and J calls shown here were made by TCRdb, not taken from the authors' results. A total of about 360,000 distinct CDR3 sequences appear in this sample, around 16% of them only once. 20% of the sample is in the top ten clones.

In light of the paper, this sample's time point label describes: newly diagnosed GD, antithyroid drugs for less than 3 months. For both TCR sequencing and RNA sequencing, RNA was extracted from PBMCs in TRIzol. The diagnosis of Graves' disease followed American Thyroid Association guidelines. The patients came from an endocrinology department in Xi'an, China. Each patient gave approximately 10 milliliters of peripheral blood, collected in an EDTA anticoagulant tube. Ficoll Paque Plus density gradient separation was used to isolate PBMCs, and no further T cell sorting was performed. An Agilent 2100 Bioanalyzer and agarose gel were used to check RNA quality, while a NanoDrop 2000 measured RNA concentration. In regard to this clonotype: The clone's antigen remains unknown. The likely explanation is a read error, given a far larger clone one base away.

The sample was also reused in another study, on T cells in Graves' hyperthyroidism and ophthalmopathy. As noted in the second study: Stable Graves' hyperthyroidism was defined as the absence of progression to ophthalmopathy over 18 months of follow-up. The hyperthyroidism patients were between 18 and 65 years old and newly diagnosed, with a disease duration of less than 2 months. Patients with uncontrolled infections, other autoimmune diseases, pregnancy or lactation were excluded. Diagnoses relied on clinical symptoms, serum thyroxine and TRAb, thyroid ultrasound and orbital computed tomography. The TCR CDR3 was subjected to a first round of RT-PCR using the HTBI primer set and the Qiagen OneStep RT-PCR kit. Blood samples also contained most of the expanded thyroid clonotypes (frequency above 0.001), which suggests that blood repertoires may reflect thyroid immune responses. A 13 V-J signature model separated ophthalmopathy from stable hyperthyroidism, with approximately 87% sensitivity and 81.08% specificity in cross-validation and 80%/75% in testing. In validation, the model predicted progression to ophthalmopathy with around 71% sensitivity and approximately 72% specificity, a median of approximately 6.7 months before onset. A discovery cohort of approximately 100 patients, roughly 40 with Graves' ophthalmopathy and roughly 59 with stable Graves' hyperthyroidism, was used to find distinguishing TCR V-J signatures. Whether ophthalmopathy could be predicted prospectively was tested in an independent validation cohort made up of roughly 19 hyperthyroidism patients plus 17 patients who later progressed to ophthalmopathy. The 85 to 100 discovery patients were divided at random into training and test sets in a 7:3 ratio. The study also compared thyroid tissue and blood T-cell repertoires from a handful of Graves' hyperthyroidism patients. Following sampling, methimazole starting at 30 mg daily was given to hyperthyroidism patients, and high-dose intravenous methylprednisolone was given to ophthalmopathy patients. Libraries were constructed in a second round of multiplex PCR, after which size selection and purification were carried out. The libraries were sequenced on an Illumina HiSeq2000 using paired-end 100 bp reads. SOAPnuke was used to process the raw data, with reads discarded if the reads contained adapters or uncalled bases, had a mean Phred below 15, or lacked an exact constant-primer or identifier match. High-quality paired reads were merged with COPE v1.2.5, and unique nucleotide sequences were defined as clonotypes. MiTCR v1.1 was used to align the clonotypes against IMGT TRBV, TRBD and TRBJ reference segments. The analysis included only V-J combinations with a frequency above 0.0001, which together covered 98% to 99.2% of the repertoires. A TCS score was defined as the ratio of F50 (clonal expansion) to E x V (chaos), with BLOSUM62-based TCRdist applied between CDR3 peptides within each V-J. Welch's t-statistics and random forest reduced roughly 540 V-J features to 13, which were used in a naive Bayes classifier (R e1071). No statistical method was used to fix the sample size in advance, and group allocation was not hidden from the investigators. According to the paper, TCR Vbeta CDR3 sequencing was carried out on approximately 140 peripheral blood samples, which came from fewer than 50 ophthalmopathy, under 80 hyperthyroidism and roughly 17 progressor patients.

Here the chain combines TRBV3-1 and TRBJ2-3; confidence is insufficient to name the D gene. The DNA end lines up better with TRBJ2-5; the J call may be wrong. Source: peripheral blood mononuclear cells (PBMCs), taken at new diagnosis, from a patient treated with antithyroid drugs. The origin of this receptor is a woman aged 18 to 35 with Graves disease. Donor details come from another sample of the same person, matched by shared clones. This receptor carries the CDR3 CASSQGPRATQYF. The sequence in DNA is TGTGCCAGCAGCCAAGGCCCTAGGGCGACCCAGTACTTC.